Below are 2 T cell receptor beta chains sequenced from a single sample in a study of neoadjuvant anti-PD-1 for oral cavity cancer. Time point of the sample: after neoadjuvant nivolumab, at surgical resection. The protocol was immunoSEQ multiplex PCR, while the TCRdb copy is restricted to in-frame clones and leaves out a portion. The table includes 8,000 or so clones, around 70% detected once. Specimen: PBMCs, collected after nivolumab (anti-PD-1) treatment. The receptors here all came from a person between 40 and 85 years old with oral cavity squamous cell carcinoma.

The chain carries TRBV27 and TRBJ1-1, with TRBD1 matching over 8 bases. Germline lookup yields CDR1 MNHEY and CDR2 SMNVEV (reference sequence). J lost 4 bases, V lost 6 bases, and 7 bases had no gene match. This CDR3 contains 14 residues. CDR3 region: CASSQQGGSTEAFF. The CDR3, as DNA: TGTGCCAGCAGCCAACAGGGGGGGTCCACTGAAGCTTTCTTT.

The chain uses TRBV6-1 and TRBJ2-1, with 11 bases fitting TRBD2. Germline V gene data show CDR1 as MNHNS and CDR2 as SASEGT. Trimming took 3 bases from V and 7 from J; bases not matched to a gene: 8. The CDR3 extends over 16 amino acids. In DNA form, the CDR3 reads TGTGCCAGCAGTGACCCTTTTAGCGGGGGGGATAATGAGCAGTTCTTC. Its protein product is CASSDPFSGGDNEQFF.